The following is a T cell receptor beta chain sequence with its context. Its cognate antigen is unknown. This sample was taken from a study of T cells in Graves' hyperthyroidism and ophthalmopathy. Uncontrolled infection, other autoimmune disease, pregnancy or lactation excluded patients. Progressors' blood was drawn at hyperthyroidism diagnosis, before ophthalmopathy symptoms. Amplified TCR beta CDR3 regions derived from RNA transcripts. A first-round RT-PCR of the TCR CDR3 used the HTBI primer set. TCRdb reprocessed the multiplex PCR reads via MiXCR and lists one record per CDR3 protein. This table holds fewer than 650,000 distinct CDR3 sequences, around 14% found once. There are 21 residues in the CDR3. Germline CDR1 is DFQATT and CDR2 is SNEGSKA (reference sequence). V lost 0 bases to trimming and J lost 0 bases, with 27 bases between them. Whole-study findings and limits: The model made its ophthalmopathy prediction, and onset followed a median roughly six months later.

Sequenced input: blood. This receptor was identified in a woman aged 30 to 39 with Graves' hyperthyroidism that later progressed to Graves' ophthalmopathy. This chain links TRBV20-1 with TRBJ2-4; TRBD1 is a possible D gene (5 bases). CDR3 nucleotide sequence: TGCAGTGCTAGAGATCTTCCGCTTGCACAGGCCGAACCAATAGCCAAAAACATTCAGTACTTC. It translates to CSARDLPLAQAEPIAKNIQYF.